This T cell receptor (beta chain) derives from a study of blood T cell repertoires in COVID-19. Only in-frame clones appear in the TCRdb table, and some are missing; sequencing was by immunoSEQ multiplex PCR. The sample holds approximately 68,000 clones; approximately 79% are singletons and the top ten take roughly 10%. With 6 bases clipped from V and 5 bases from J, the junction kept 9 bases outside the gene matches. Germline CDR1 and CDR2: LNHDA and SQIVND (reference sequence). The CDR3 runs to 16 residues. Sequenced material: peripheral blood. The sequence came from a woman aged 45-65 years with acute or convalescent COVID-19. The chain uses TRBV19 and TRBJ2-2; 10 nucleotides line up with TRBD2. The CDR3 loop is CASRPGLATGTGELFF. CDR3 bases: TGTGCCAGTAGACCGGGACTAGCGACCGGGACCGGGGAGCTGTTTTTT.